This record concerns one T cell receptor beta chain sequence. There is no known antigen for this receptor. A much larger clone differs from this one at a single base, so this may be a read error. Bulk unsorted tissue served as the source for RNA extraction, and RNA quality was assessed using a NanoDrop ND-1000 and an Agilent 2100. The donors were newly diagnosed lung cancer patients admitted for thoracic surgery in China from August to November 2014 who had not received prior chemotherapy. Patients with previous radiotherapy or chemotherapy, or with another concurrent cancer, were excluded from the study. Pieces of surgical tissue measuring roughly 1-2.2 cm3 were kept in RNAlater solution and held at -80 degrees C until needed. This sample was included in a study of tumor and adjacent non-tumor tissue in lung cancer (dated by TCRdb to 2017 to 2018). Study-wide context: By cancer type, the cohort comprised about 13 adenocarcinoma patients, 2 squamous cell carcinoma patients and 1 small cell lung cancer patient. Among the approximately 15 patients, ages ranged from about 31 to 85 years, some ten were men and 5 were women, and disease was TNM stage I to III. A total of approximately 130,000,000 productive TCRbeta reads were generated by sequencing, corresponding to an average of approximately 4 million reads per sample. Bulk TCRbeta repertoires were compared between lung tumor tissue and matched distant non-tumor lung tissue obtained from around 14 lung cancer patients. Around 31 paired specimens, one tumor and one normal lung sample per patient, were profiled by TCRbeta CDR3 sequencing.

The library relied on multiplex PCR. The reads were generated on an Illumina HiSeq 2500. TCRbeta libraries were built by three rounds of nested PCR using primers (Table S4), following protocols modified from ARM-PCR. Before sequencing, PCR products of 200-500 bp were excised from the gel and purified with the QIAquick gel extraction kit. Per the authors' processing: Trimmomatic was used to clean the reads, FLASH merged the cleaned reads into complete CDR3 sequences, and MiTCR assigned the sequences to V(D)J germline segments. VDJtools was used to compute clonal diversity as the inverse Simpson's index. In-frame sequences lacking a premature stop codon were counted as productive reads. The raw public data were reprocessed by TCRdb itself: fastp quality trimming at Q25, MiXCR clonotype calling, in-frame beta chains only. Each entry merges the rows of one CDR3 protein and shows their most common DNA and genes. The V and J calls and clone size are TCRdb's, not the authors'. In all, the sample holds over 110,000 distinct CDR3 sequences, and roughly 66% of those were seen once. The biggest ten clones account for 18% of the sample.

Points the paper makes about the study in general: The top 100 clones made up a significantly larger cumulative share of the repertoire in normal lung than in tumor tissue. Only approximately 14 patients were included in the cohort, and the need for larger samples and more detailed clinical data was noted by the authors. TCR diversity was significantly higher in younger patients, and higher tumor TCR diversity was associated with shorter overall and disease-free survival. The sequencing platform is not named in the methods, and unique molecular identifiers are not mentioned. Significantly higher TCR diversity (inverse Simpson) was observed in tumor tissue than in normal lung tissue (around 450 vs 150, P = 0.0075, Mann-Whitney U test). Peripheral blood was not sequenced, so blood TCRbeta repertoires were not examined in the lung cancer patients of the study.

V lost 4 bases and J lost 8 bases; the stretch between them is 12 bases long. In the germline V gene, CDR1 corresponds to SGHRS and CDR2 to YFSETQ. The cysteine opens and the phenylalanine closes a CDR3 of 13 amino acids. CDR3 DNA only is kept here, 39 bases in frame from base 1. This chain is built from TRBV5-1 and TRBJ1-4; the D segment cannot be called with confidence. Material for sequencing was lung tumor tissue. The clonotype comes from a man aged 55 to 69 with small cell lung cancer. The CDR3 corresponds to CASSNGPSEKLFF. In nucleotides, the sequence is TGCGCCAGCAGCAATGGACCCTCGGAAAAACTGTTTTTT.